This T cell receptor beta chain was sequenced for a study of blood T cell repertoires in COVID-19. Study context: From T cells, B-cell-depleted T cells, or PBMCs came the material, which was cDNA or gDNA.

Germline-derived CDR1 and CDR2 are MGHRA and YSYEKL. CDR3 length: 20 amino acids. J gave up 4 bases and V 0 bases, and 18 bases lay outside the gene matches. In the authors' methods: Amplification with reference gene primers provided the estimates of nucleated cell counts. Clones were sequenced by immunoSEQ multiplex PCR, and TCRdb holds only the in-frame ones, with some missing. Clone size and the V and J calls come from that table; the DNA yielded D and trimming. The sample holds hundreds of thousands of clones, around 91% seen once. Sample: peripheral blood. The chain joins TRBV4-1 to TRBJ2-5, with 9 bases matching TRBD1. The sequence came from a woman between 55 and 75 years old with acute or convalescent COVID-19. DNA of the CDR3: TGCGCCAGCAGCCAAGATCCCGGGACAGGGTTACTTGTTTTCCGAGAGACCCAGTACTTC. Protein product: CASSQDPGTGLLVFRETQYF.